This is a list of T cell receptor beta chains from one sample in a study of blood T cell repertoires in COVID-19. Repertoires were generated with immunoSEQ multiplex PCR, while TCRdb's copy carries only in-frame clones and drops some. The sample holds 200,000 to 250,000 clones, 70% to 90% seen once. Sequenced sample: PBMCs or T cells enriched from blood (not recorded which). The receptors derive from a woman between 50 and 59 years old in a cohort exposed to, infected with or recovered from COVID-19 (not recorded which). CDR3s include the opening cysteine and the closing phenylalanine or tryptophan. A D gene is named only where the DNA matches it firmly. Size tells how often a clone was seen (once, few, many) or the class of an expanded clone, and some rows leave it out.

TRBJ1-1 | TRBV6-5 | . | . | TGTGCCAGCAGCCGGGTTGTTAACACTGAAGCTTTCTTT | CASSRVVNTEAFF
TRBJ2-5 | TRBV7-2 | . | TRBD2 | TGTGCCAGCAGCTTAACCTCGACTAGCGGGGATCAAGAGACCCAGTACTTC | CASSLTSTSGDQETQYF
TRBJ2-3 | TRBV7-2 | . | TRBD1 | TGTGCCAGCAGCTTTGGGACAGCACAAGATACGCAGTATTTT | CASSFGTAQDTQYF
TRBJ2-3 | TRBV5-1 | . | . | TGCGCCAGCAGCTTGAGGAGGGCCTACTCCACAGATACGCAGTATTTT | CASSLRRAYSTDTQYF
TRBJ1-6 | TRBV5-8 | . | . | TGTGCCAGCAGCCGAGGGCGGTATAATTCACCCCTCCACTTT | CASSRGRYNSPLHF
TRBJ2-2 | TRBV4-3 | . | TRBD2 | TGCGCCAGCAGCCAAGATTACGGCGTTTTTACGGGGGGTACCGGGGAGCTGTTTTTT | CASSQDYGVFTGGTGELFF
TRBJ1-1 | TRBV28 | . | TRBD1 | TGTGCCAGCAGTTCGACCGGGACAGGGAACACTGAAGCTTTCTTT | CASSSTGTGNTEAFF
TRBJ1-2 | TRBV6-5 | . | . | TGTGCCAGCAGTCCTACTCCAAGCTATGGCTACACCTTC | CASSPTPSYGYTF
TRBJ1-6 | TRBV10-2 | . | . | TGCGCCAGCAGGGTGGGTTCAGGGGATAATTCACCCCTCCACTTT | CASRVGSGDNSPLHF
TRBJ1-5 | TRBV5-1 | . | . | TGCGCCAGCAGCTTATACGCGGGAGGGGCAGCTCAGCCCCAGCATTTT | CASSLYAGGAAQPQHF
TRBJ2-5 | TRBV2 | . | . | TGTGCCAGCAGGAGAAGGGGGACCCAGTACTTC | CASRRRGTQYF
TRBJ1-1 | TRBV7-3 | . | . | TGTGCCAGCAGAAGACAGTACACTGAAGCTTTCTTT | CASRRQYTEAFF
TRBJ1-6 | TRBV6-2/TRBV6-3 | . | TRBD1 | TGTGCCAGCAGTTACCGGACAGGTTACTCGGTTGGATATAATTCACCCCTCCACTTT | CASSYRTGYSVGYNSPLHF
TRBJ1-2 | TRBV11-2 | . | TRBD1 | TGTGCCAGCAGCCTGGACAGGGTAAACTATGGCTACACCTTC | CASSLDRVNYGYTF
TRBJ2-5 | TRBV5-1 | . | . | TGCGCCAGCAGCTTATCACTACCGCAGACCCAGTACTTC | CASSLSLPQTQYF
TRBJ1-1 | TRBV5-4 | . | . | TGTGCCAGCAGCTTGGTTCTGGGAGGGAACACTGAAGCTTTCTTT | CASSLVLGGNTEAFF
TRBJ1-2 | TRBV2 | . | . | TGTGCCAGCAGTGCCAGTGTTGGCTACACCTTC | CASSASVGYTF
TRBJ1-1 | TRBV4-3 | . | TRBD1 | TGCGCCAGCAGCCAACAAATTCAGGGGGCTTTCGCTGAAGCTTTCTTT | CASSQQIQGAFAEAFF
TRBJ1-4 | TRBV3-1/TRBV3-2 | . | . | TGTGCCAGCAGCCAAACAGGGACTAATGAAAAACTGTTTTTT | CASSQTGTNEKLFF
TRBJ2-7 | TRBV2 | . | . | TGTGCCAGCAGTGAAGTAGTGAACTACGAGCAGTACTTC | CASSEVVNYEQYF
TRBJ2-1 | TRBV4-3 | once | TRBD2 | TGCGCCAGCAGCCAAGAGGGGTTGGGACTAGCACATGAGCAGTTCTTC | CASSQEGLGLAHEQFF
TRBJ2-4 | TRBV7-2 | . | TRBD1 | TGTGCCAGCAGCTCCTCAATTCCGAGACAGGGGCTGCGCATTCAGTACTTC | CASSSSIPRQGLRIQYF
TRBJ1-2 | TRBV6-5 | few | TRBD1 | TGTGCCAGCAGTTACAGTGGACAGGGTGGTTATGGCTACACCTTC | CASSYSGQGGYGYTF
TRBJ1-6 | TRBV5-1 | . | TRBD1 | TGCGCCAGCAGCGGGGGACAGGGGTGGTCCTATAATTCACCCCTCCACTTT | CASSGGQGWSYNSPLHF
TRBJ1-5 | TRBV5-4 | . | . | TGTGCCAGCAGCTTGGGGGGGGATCAGCCCCAGCATTTT | CASSLGGDQPQHF
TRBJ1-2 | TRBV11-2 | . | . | TGTGCCAGCAGCTTGAACGCGGGCAATGGCTACACCTTC | CASSLNAGNGYTF
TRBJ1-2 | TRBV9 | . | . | TGTGCCAGCAGCGCCTTACAGGGAGATTATGGCTACACCTTC | CASSALQGDYGYTF
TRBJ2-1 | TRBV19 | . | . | TGTGCCAGTAGTATAGATCAACCGGGGAATGAGCAGTTCTTC | CASSIDQPGNEQFF
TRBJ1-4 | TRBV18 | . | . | TGTGCCAGCTCACCCTCGGACTCATCGGGACTGTTTTTT | CASSPSDSSGLFF
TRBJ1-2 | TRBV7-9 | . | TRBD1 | TGTGCCAGCAGCCCGAGACAGGGAGCAAGTGGTGGCTACACCTTC | CASSPRQGASGGYTF
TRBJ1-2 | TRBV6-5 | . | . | TGTGCCAGCAGGGACGGAGGGGTAGGTCTCTACACCTTC | CASRDGGVGLYTF
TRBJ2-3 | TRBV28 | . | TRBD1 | TGTGCCAGCAGTTCCCCGACAGGGCGCACAGATACGCAGTATTTT | CASSSPTGRTDTQYF
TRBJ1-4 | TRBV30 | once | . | TGTGCCTGGAGAATGCCAGCTAATGAAAAACTGTTTTTT | CAWRMPANEKLFF
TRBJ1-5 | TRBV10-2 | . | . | TGCGCCAGCAGTGAGGATTTGGGACAAAGATTGGGGTCGCCCCAGCATTTT | CASSEDLGQRLGSPQHF
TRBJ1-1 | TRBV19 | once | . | TGTGCCAGTAGTATGGAGTCGGAGGGGCGCTTAGGGAACACTGAAGCTTTCTTT | CASSMESEGRLGNTEAFF
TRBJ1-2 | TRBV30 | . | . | TGTGCCTGGAGTGTAATGAGGGAGGCTGGCTACACCTTC | CAWSVMREAGYTF
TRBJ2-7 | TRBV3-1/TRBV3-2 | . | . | TGTGCCAGCAGCTTTTCACGGGGAAGCGAGCAGTACTTC | CASSFSRGSEQYF
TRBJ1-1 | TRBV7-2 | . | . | TGTGCCAGCAGCTTAAGATCGGAGCGAACTGAAGCTTTCTTT | CASSLRSERTEAFF
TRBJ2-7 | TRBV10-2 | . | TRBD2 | TGCGCCACTAGCGGGGCCGCCTACGAGCAGTACTTC | CATSGAAYEQYF
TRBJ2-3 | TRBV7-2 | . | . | TGTGCCAGCAGCTTGGCTAGCCACACAGATACGCAGTATTTT | CASSLASHTDTQYF
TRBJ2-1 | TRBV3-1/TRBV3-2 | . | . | TGTGCCAGCAGCCAAGGACCTAGCGACTTCTACAATGAGCAGTTCTTC | CASSQGPSDFYNEQFF
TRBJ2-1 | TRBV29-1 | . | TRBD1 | TGCAGCGCCGCCCGACAGGGGACCTACAATGAGCAGTTCTTC | CSAARQGTYNEQFF
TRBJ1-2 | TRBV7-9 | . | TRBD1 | TGTGCCAGCAGCCGAACAGGGGGGCGTGGTGGCTACACCTTC | CASSRTGGRGGYTF
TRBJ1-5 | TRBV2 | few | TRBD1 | TGTGCCAGCACGGACAGGGGAGGTCAGCCCCAGCATTTT | CASTDRGGQPQHF
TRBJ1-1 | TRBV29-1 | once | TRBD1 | TGCAGCGTGTGGGACAGGAGTACTGAAGCTTTCTTT | CSVWDRSTEAFF
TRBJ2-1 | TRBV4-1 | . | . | TGCGCCAGCAGCCAAGAGCCTTCGTCAGGTCGGTTCTTC | CASSQEPSSGRFF
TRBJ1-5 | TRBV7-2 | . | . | TGTGCCAGCAGCAATCGAGGTAATCAGCCCCAGCATTTT | CASSNRGNQPQHF
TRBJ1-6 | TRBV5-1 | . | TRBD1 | TGCGCCAGCAGCCTAGGACAGGGGAGCTCCTATAATTCACCCCTCCACTTT | CASSLGQGSSYNSPLHF
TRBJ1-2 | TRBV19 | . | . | TGTGCCAGTAGTCTCCCCACAGGGCTCAACTATGGCTACACTTTC | CASSLPTGLNYGYTF
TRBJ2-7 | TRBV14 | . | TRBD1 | TGTGCCAGCAGCCAAGATCCTATCGTAGGGACAGGGTTGGTTGAGCAGTACTTC | CASSQDPIVGTGLVEQYF
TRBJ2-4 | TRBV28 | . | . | TGTGCCAGCAGTTTATCGATCCTTGGGACAAGAGAAAACATTCAGTACTTC | CASSLSILGTRENIQYF
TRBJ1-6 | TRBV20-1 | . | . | TGCAGTGCTAGTTCGGGGAGCTCCTATAATTCACCCCTCCACTTT | CSASSGSSYNSPLHF
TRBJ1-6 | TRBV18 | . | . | TGTGCCAGCTCACCGGGAGGAGATTCACCCCTCCACTTT | CASSPGGDSPLHF